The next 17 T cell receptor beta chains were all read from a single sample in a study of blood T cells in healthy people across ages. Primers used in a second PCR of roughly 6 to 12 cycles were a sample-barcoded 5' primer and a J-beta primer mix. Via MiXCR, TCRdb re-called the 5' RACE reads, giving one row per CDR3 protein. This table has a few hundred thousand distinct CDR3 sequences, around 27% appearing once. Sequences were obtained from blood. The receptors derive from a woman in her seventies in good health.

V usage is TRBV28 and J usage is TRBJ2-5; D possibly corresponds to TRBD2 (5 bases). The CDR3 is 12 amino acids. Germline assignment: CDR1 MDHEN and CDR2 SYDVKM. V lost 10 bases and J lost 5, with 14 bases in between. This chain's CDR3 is CAIAGGWETQYF. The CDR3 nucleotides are TGTGCCATTGCTGGAGGTTGGGAGACCCAGTACTTC. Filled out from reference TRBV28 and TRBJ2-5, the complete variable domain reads DVKVTQSSRYLVKRTGEKVFLECVQDMDHENMFWYRQDPGLGLRLIYFSYDVKMKEKGDIPEGYSVSREKKERFSLILESASTNQTSMYLCAIAGGWETQYFGPGTRLLVL.

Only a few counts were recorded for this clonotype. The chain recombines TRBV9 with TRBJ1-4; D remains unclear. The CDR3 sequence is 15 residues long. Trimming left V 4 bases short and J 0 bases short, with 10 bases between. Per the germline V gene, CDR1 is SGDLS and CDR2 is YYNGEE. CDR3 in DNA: TGTGCCAGCAGCCCCGATGGGGCAACTAATGAAAAACTGTTTTTT. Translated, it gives CASSPDGATNEKLFF. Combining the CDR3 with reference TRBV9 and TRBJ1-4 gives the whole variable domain DSGVTQTPKHLITATGQRVTLRCSPRSGDLSVYWYQQSLDQGLQFLIQYYNGEERAKGNILERFSAQQFPDLHSELNLSSLELGDSALYFCASSPDGATNEKLFFGSGTQLSVL.

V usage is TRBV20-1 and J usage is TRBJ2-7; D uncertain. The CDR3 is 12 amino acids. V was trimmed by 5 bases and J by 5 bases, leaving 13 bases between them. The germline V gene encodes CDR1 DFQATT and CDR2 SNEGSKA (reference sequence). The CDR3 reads CSAARPSDEQYF. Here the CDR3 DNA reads TGCAGTGCTGCGCGGCCGTCCGACGAGCAGTACTTC.

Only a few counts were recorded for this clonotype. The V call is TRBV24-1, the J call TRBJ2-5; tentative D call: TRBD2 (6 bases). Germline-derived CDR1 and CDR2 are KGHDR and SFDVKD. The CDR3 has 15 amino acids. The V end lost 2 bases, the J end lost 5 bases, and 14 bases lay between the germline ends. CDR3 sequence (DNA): TGTGCCACCAGTGATTCTCGGGACTTCCAGGAGACCCAGTACTTC. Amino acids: CATSDSRDFQETQYF.

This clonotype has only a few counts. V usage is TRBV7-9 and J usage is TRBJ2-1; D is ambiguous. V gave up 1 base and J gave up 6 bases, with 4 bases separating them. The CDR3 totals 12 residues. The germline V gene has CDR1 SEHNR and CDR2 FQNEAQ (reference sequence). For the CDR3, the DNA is TGTGCCAGCAGCTTAGAAAGCAATGAGCAGTTCTTC. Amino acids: CASSLESNEQFF.

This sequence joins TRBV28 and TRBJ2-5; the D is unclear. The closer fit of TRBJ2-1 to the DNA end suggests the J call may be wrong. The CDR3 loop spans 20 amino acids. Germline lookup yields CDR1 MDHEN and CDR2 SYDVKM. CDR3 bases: TGTGCCAGCAGTTTATCAGTTCTTTCTCGCCGACCCGCAACCTACAATGAGCAGTTCTTC. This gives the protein CASSLSVLSRRPATYNEQFF.

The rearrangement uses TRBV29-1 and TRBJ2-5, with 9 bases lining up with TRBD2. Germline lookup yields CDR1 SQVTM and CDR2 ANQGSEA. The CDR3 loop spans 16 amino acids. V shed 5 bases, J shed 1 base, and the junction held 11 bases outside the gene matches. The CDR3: CSVLREGVAPQETQYF. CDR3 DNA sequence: TGCAGCGTTTTGCGGGAGGGCGTGGCACCCCAAGAGACCCAGTACTTC.

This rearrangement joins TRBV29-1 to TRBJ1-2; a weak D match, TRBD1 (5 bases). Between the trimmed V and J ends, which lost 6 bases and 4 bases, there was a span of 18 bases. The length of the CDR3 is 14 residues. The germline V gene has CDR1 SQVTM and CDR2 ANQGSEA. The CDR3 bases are TGCAGCGTAGTACCAGGGACGTACGGCTATGGCTACACCTTC. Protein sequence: CSVVPGTYGYGYTF. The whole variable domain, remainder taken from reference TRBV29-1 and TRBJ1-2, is SAVISQKPSRDICQRGTSLTIQCQVDSQVTMMFWYRQQPGQSLTLIATANQGSEATYESGFVIDKFPISRPNLTFSTLTVSNMSPEDSSIYLCSVVPGTYGYGYTFGSGTRLTVV.

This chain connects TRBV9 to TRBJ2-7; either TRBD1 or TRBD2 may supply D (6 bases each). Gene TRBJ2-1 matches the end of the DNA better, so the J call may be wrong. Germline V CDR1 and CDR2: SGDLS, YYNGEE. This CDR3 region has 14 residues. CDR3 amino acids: CASGRGHPSDEQFF. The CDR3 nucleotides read TGTGCCAGCGGCCGGGGGCACCCTTCCGATGAGCAGTTCTTC.

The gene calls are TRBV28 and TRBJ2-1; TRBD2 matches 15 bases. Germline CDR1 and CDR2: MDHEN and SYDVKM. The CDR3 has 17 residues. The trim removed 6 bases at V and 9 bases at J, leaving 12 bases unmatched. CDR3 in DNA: TGTGCCAGCAGCGTAGCTGGACTAGCGGGGGGGAAGGGTGAGCAGTTCTTC. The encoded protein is CASSVAGLAGGKGEQFF.

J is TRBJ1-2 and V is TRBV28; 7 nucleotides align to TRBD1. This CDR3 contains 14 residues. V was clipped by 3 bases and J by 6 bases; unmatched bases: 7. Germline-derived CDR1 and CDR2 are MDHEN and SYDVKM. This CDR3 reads CASSLKPGGNGYTF. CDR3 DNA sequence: TGTGCCAGCAGTTTGAAGCCAGGGGGAAATGGCTACACCTTC.

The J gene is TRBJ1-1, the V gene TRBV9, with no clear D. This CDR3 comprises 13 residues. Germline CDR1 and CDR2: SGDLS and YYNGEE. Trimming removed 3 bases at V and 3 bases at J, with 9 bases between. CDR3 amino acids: CASSGNPYTEAFF. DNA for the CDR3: TGTGCCAGCAGCGGCAACCCCTACACTGAAGCTTTCTTT.

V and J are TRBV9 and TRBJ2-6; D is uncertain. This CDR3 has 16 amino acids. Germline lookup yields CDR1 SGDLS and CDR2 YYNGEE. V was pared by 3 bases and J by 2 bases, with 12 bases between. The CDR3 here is CASSAKGPPGANVLTF. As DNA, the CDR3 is TGTGCCAGCAGCGCGAAGGGCCCTCCTGGGGCCAACGTCCTGACTTTC.

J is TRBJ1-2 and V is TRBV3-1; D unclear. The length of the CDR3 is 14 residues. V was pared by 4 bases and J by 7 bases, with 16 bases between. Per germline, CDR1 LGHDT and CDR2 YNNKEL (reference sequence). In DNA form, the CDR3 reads TGTGCCAGCAGCCCAGGATTTCTGAGTTTTGGCTACACCTTC. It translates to CASSPGFLSFGYTF.

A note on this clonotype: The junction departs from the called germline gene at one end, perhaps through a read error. The CDR3 sequence: CASSPGTSYTEALF. CDR3 in DNA: TGTGCCAGCAGCCCAGGGACATCATACACTGAAGCTCTCTTT. This rearrangement joins TRBV11-1 to TRBJ1-1; tentative D call: TRBD1 (6 bases). The CDR3 is 14 amino acids. CDR1 and CDR2 from the germline V gene are SGHAT and FQDESV (reference sequence).

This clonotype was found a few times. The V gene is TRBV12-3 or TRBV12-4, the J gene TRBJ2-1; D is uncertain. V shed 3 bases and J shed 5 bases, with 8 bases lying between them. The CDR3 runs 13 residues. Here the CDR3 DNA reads TGTGCCAGCAGTTTCCGGGTGGACAATGAGCAGTTCTTC. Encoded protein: CASSFRVDNEQFF.

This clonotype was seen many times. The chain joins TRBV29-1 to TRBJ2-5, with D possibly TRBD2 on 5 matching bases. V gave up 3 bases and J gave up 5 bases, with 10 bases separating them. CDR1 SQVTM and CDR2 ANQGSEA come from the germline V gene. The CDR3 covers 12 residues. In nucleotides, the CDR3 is TGCAGCGTTGATGGGAGTCTGGAGACCCAGTACTTC. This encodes CSVDGSLETQYF.